The entry below gives a single TCR beta chain sequence along with its context. The source of the sample is a study of T cells in localized non-small cell lung cancer. Produced via immunoSEQ multiplex PCR; TCRdb's table is partial and in-frame only. The sample records some 20,000 clones, less than 95% being singletons. Trimming left V 1 base short and J 0 bases short, with 19 bases between. The CDR3 covers 18 residues. CDR1 and CDR2 (germline): SGHVS, FNYEAQ. Sequencing was performed on peripheral blood, taken before any cancer treatment. This sequence was found in a woman aged 40 to 75 with stage I lung adenocarcinoma. This chain connects TRBV7-6 to TRBJ2-7, with a weak D call TRBD2 (5 bases). CDR3 in amino acids: CASSLEPSRRGISYEQYF. The CDR3 DNA follows: TGTGCCAGCAGCTTAGAGCCTAGCCGGCGAGGGATCTCCTACGAGCAGTACTTC. The variable domain in full, completed from reference TRBV7-6 and TRBJ2-7, reads GAGVSQSPRYKVTKRGQDVALRCDPISGHVSLYWYRQALGQGPEFLTYFNYEAQQDKSGLPNDRFSAERPEGSISTLTIQRTEQRDSAMYRCASSLEPSRRGISYEQYFGPGTRLTVT.